The entry that follows covers one TCR beta chain sequence. The germline V gene encodes CDR1 MNHEY and CDR2 SVGAGI. CDR3 length equals 15 residues. V shed 1 base, J shed 1 base, and the junction held 2 bases outside the gene matches. Original analysis: Counts of nucleated cells, estimated from reference gene primer amplification, were obtained. Profiled with immunoSEQ multiplex PCR; TCRdb holds only in-frame clones, not every one. The DNA was the basis for D and trimming; V, J and clone size are from that table. The sample includes about 110,000 clones, around nine tenths of them seen just once. The data derive from a study of blood T cell repertoires in COVID-19.

The V call is TRBV6-5, the J call TRBJ2-7; 9 nucleotides align to TRBD1. Material for sequencing was peripheral blood. This receptor was obtained from a woman younger than 45 with acute or convalescent COVID-19. The DNA of the CDR3 is TGTGCCAGCAGTTACTATGGACAGGGGTCCTACGAGCAGTACTTC. Translated, it gives CASSYYGQGSYEQYF.